This entry describes one T cell receptor (beta chain). The data belong to a study of blood T cell dynamics during melanoma immunotherapy. At the level of the study: Patients with metastatic melanoma got pembrolizumab or nivolumab-ipilimumab as first-line care.

DNA loading was fixed at 350 ng for all bulk PBMC samples. Using immunoSEQ multiplex PCR, the repertoire was profiled, and TCRdb retains in-frame clones only, with some absent. The sample lists 8,500 to 14,000 clones, 83% occurring once. Time point of the sample: pre-treatment baseline. Germline-derived CDR1 and CDR2 are MDHEN and SYDVKM. This CDR3 is built from 16 residues. V shed 7 bases and J shed 0 bases, with 17 bases lying between them. The rearrangement joins TRBV28 to TRBJ2-3; possible D gene TRBD2, 7 bases. Sequenced here: blood, sampled from a patient treated with checkpoint blockade. The clonotype comes from a human donor with melanoma. CDR3 region: CASNPRGAPSTDTQYF. CDR3 DNA: TGTGCCAGCAATCCCCGGGGGGCGCCCAGCACAGATACGCAGTATTTT. The full variable domain, its missing parts supplied by reference TRBV28 and TRBJ2-3, is DVKVTQSSRYLVKRTGEKVFLECVQDMDHENMFWYRQDPGLGLRLIYFSYDVKMKEKGDIPEGYSVSREKKERFSLILESASTNQTSMYLCASNPRGAPSTDTQYFGPGTRLTVL.